Detailed here is one T cell receptor beta chain. Its cognate antigen is unknown. The data are from a study of radiotherapy plus CTLA-4 blockade in lung cancer. For the study at large: Disease control reached about 28%, with objective responses in 15% to 20%.

Trimming stripped 5 bases from V and 5 bases from J, with 10 bases between. The CDR3 consists of 14 residues. Germline-derived CDR1 and CDR2 are MGHDK and SYGVNS. The table came from immunoSEQ multiplex PCR; TCRdb's copy has only in-frame clones and leaves some out. Here the sample spans tens of thousands of clones, 60% to 80% being singletons. The study, taken as a whole, reports: Blood TCR clones of tumor origin expanded after radiotherapy plus ipilimumab.

The sequence came from a human donor with non-small cell lung cancer whose response to radiotherapy plus ipilimumab could not be evaluated. The V gene is TRBV25-1, the J gene TRBJ1-6, with unresolved D. The material was peripheral blood, obtained from a patient treated with radiotherapy plus ipilimumab. CDR3 protein: CASSIQTNNSPLHF. The CDR3 coding sequence is TGTGCCAGCAGTATACAGACTAATAATTCACCCCTCCACTTT.